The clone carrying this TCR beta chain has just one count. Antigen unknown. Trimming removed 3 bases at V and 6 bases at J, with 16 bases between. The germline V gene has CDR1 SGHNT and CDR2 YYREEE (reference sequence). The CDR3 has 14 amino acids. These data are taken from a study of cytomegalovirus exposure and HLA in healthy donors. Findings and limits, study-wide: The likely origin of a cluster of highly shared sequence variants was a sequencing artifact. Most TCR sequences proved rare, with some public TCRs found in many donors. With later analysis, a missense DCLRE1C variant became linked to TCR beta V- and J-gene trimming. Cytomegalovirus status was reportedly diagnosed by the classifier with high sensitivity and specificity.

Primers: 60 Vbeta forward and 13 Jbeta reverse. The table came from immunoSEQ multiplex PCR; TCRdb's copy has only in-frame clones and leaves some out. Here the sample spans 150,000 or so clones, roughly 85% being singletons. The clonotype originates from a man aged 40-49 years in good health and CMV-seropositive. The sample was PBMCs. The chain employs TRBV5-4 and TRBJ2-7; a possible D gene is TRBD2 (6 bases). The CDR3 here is CASSSTGTLPEQYF. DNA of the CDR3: TGTGCCAGCAGCTCTACCGGGACTTTACCCGAGCAGTACTTC.